This T cell receptor (beta chain) was identified in a study of blood T cell repertoires in COVID-19. In the study overall: Italy, Spain and the United States were the sources of the convalescent and acute COVID-19 samples. Sample material is recorded as cDNA or gDNA derived from T cells, B-cell-depleted T cells, or PBMCs.

Some clones are missing from TCRdb's copy, which holds only in-frame ones; the method was immunoSEQ multiplex PCR. The sample lists 130,000 to 150,000 clones, more than 70% occurring once. From germline, CDR1 is PRHDT and CDR2 FYEKMQ (reference sequence). V lost 7 bases and J lost 1, with 16 bases in between. The CDR3 totals 15 residues. Sequences were obtained from peripheral blood. V is TRBV13 and J is TRBJ1-1; unclear D gene. The TCR was taken from a human donor in a cohort sampled during active COVID-19. DNA of the CDR3: TGTGCCAGCACCCTTAGAGGAGGGAAGAACACTGAAGCTTTCTTT. It specifies CASTLRGGKNTEAFF. The full variable domain, its missing parts supplied by reference TRBV13 and TRBJ1-1, is AAGVIQSPRHLIKEKRETATLKCYPIPRHDTVYWYQQGPGQDPQFLISFYEKMQSDKGSIPDRFSAQQFSDYHSELNMSSLELGDSALYFCASTLRGGKNTEAFFGQGTRLTVV.